A selection of T cell receptor beta chains follows, all from one sample in a study of cytotoxic CD8 clonotypes in ibrutinib-treated CLL. Some clones are missing from TCRdb's copy, which holds only in-frame ones; the method was immunoSEQ multiplex PCR. The data hold around 250,000 clones, with under 80% observed a single time. Sequencing used PBMCs, obtained after 24 months of ibrutinib treatment. The receptors stem from a human donor with chronic lymphocytic leukemia. The conserved cysteine and the conserved F or W are not part of the CDR3 here.

v_call	j_call	cdr3_aa
TRBV9	TRBJ2-7	ASSEKGRENEQY
TRBV2	TRBJ1-1	ASSADSLNTEAF
TRBV29-1	TRBJ1-3	SVRTSGNTIY
TRBV28	TRBJ2-7	ASSRWTGDYEQY
TRBV10-3	TRBJ2-5	AISGGNQETQY
TRBV18	TRBJ1-1	ASSPGTGDREAF
TRBV13	TRBJ2-5	ASSLGTGQETQY
TRBV30	TRBJ2-6	AWMTLQGGGSGANVLT
TRBV7-8	TRBJ2-7	ASSLGTSGSREQY
TRBV5-6	TRBJ2-7	ASSFGGPREQY
TRBV2	TRBJ2-7	ASSEGDRSHEQY
TRBV28	TRBJ1-3	ASSSDPLGHSSGNTIY
TRBV6-6	TRBJ2-7	ASSYYGTGKAYEQY
TRBV5-6	TRBJ2-7	ASSGGSYEQY
TRBV19	TRBJ1-2	ASSPGPIYGYT
TRBV7-8	TRBJ2-7	ASRHSALSGSIYEQY
TRBV7-9	TRBJ2-5	ASSLAGGGETQY
TRBV4-2	TRBJ2-2	ASSHPNTGGTGELF
TRBV19	TRBJ2-1	ASSIGFSGNSYNEQF
TRBV5-6	TRBJ1-1	ASSAGFVGSEAF
TRBV7-9	TRBJ2-3	ASSLVASGSRPDTQY
TRBV5-8	TRBJ2-7	ASSLGLAAEQY
TRBV9	TRBJ1-2	ASSHSGTGEYGYT
TRBV28	TRBJ1-4	ASSSTDEKLF
TRBV18	TRBJ1-1	ASSPGPGRTEAF
TRBV10-3	TRBJ2-1	AISESLGDRVTHEQF
TRBV11-3	TRBJ2-7	ASSSGQGSYEQY
TRBV4-1	TRBJ2-3	ASSQDWRGTDTQY
TRBV6-1	TRBJ1-1	ASSGGDKRTEAF
TRBV7-9	TRBJ2-1	ASSRIAGVDEQF
TRBV7-2	TRBJ1-1	ASSLAGGGTEAF
TRBV20-1	TRBJ1-1	STSAGTEAF
TRBV28	TRBJ2-5	ASRLNTDQETQY
TRBV28	TRBJ1-2	ASSMTGGNYGYT
TRBV6-5	TRBJ2-2	ASSYFRGGELF
TRBV6-5	TRBJ2-5	ASTGGQETQY
TRBV18	TRBJ2-3	ASSPQGANTDTQY
TRBV9	TRBJ2-3	ASSVRAGDGDTQY
TRBV6-5	TRBJ1-2	ASSYSAGDGYT
TRBV11-1	TRBJ2-7	ASSFDGYEQY
TRBV27	TRBJ2-6	ASKGSSGANVLT
TRBV2	TRBJ2-7	ASNKQY
TRBV7-9	TRBJ1-3	ASSPDRDSGNTIY
TRBV5-1	TRBJ2-5	ASSLASRGQETQY
TRBV27	TRBJ1-1	ASSLRVRGTTEAF
TRBV23-1	TRBJ2-7	ASSQSSDRPYEQY
TRBV7-9	TRBJ2-1	ASSFGGPYNEQF
TRBV19	TRBJ2-5	ATRGGGRETQY
TRBV5-6	TRBJ2-1	AVPRGGRPKF
TRBV9	TRBJ1-4	ASSVEGLSNEKLF
TRBV28	TRBJ2-5	ASSFGRGQETQY
TRBV21-1	TRBJ1-4	ASSKVADRVNEKLF
TRBV7-2	TRBJ2-7	ASSLFPGGRSEQY
TRBV27	TRBJ2-7	ASSFRRLAYEQY
TRBV19	TRBJ1-5	ASKGGVGGQPQH
TRBV9	TRBJ2-2	ASSVSTSPGELF
TRBV2	TRBJ2-7	ASKDQGRFYEQY
TRBV7-2	TRBJ2-1	ASRAAGVYNEQF
TRBV28	TRBJ1-2	ASSLGQLRGYT